This is a list of T cell receptor beta chains from one sample in a study of PD-1 blockade in classical Hodgkin lymphoma. The method was immunoSEQ multiplex PCR; TCRdb's version includes in-frame clones alone and lacks a portion of them. Among nearly 60,000 clones, 80% to 95% were seen once, and the ten largest hold about 10%. The specimen was peripheral blood mononuclear cells (PBMCs), collected before the second cycle of nivolumab. The receptors stem from a human donor with classical Hodgkin lymphoma. Both conserved end residues are part of each CDR3. Fields, in order: D gene, V gene, J gene, CDR3 length, clone size, CDR3 protein, CDR3 DNA. The D gene is left open where the match is weak. Clone size is not always given. Where it is, it says once, few, many or a class for expanded clones.

D: NA
V: TRBV28
J: TRBJ1-5
length: 13
size: NA
CDR3: CASREDGNQPQHF
DNA: TGTGCCAGCAGGGAAGACGGCAATCAGCCCCAGCATTTT

D: NA
V: TRBV7-9
J: TRBJ2-1
length: 13
size: NA
CDR3: CASSGLSRFRQFF
DNA: TGTGCCAGCAGCGGTCTTTCCCGGTTCAGGCAGTTCTTC

D: NA
V: TRBV6-5
J: TRBJ2-3
length: 11
size: NA
CDR3: CASSPGDTQYF
DNA: TGTGCCAGCAGTCCCGGGGATACGCAGTATTTT

D: TRBD1
V: TRBV5-1
J: TRBJ1-2
length: 15
size: NA
CDR3: CASSLDGQGQSGYTF
DNA: TGCGCCAGCAGCCTCGATGGACAGGGGCAGAGTGGCTACACCTTC

D: NA
V: TRBV4-2
J: TRBJ1-2
length: 18
size: NA
CDR3: CASSQERPDSPLPYGYTF
DNA: TGTGCCAGCAGCCAAGAACGTCCTGACAGTCCATTACCCTATGGCTACACCTTC

D: NA
V: TRBV30
J: TRBJ2-5
length: 15
size: NA
CDR3: CACEHPGPRQETQYF
DNA: TGTGCCTGCGAACACCCGGGGCCCCGACAAGAGACCCAGTACTTC

D: NA
V: TRBV19
J: TRBJ2-1
length: 17
size: NA
CDR3: CASSILLFRAKHNEQFF
DNA: TGTGCCAGTAGTATACTCCTGTTTCGAGCTAAACACAATGAGCAGTTCTTC

D: NA
V: TRBV29-1
J: TRBJ1-3
length: 12
size: NA
CDR3: CSVGGDGNTIYF
DNA: TGCAGCGTTGGCGGGGATGGAAACACCATATATTTT

D: NA
V: TRBV7-8
J: TRBJ2-1
length: 16
size: NA
CDR3: CASSLGTDSSYNEQFF
DNA: TGTGCCAGCAGCTTAGGGACGGACAGCTCCTACAATGAGCAGTTCTTC

D: TRBD1
V: TRBV5-1
J: TRBJ1-1
length: 14
size: few
CDR3: CASSLGTGGLAAFF
DNA: TGCGCCAGCAGCCTTGGGACAGGGGGACTGGCAGCTTTCTTT

D: NA
V: TRBV6-6
J: TRBJ1-1
length: 13
size: NA
CDR3: CASSRTANTEAFF
DNA: TGTGCCAGCAGCCGAACAGCGAACACTGAAGCTTTCTTT

D: TRBD2
V: TRBV28
J: TRBJ2-5
length: 16
size: NA
CDR3: CASSSPGLAGPETQYF
DNA: TGTGCCAGCAGTTCTCCGGGACTAGCGGGGCCAGAGACCCAGTACTTC

D: NA
V: TRBV29-1
J: TRBJ2-5
length: 13
size: NA
CDR3: CSAHRWGEETQYF
DNA: TGCAGCGCCCACAGGTGGGGGGAAGAGACCCAGTACTTC

D: NA
V: TRBV4-1
J: TRBJ2-7
length: 14
size: NA
CDR3: CASSQDRSSYEQYF
DNA: TGCGCCAGCAGCCAAGATCGTAGCTCCTACGAGCAGTACTTC

D: NA
V: TRBV18
J: TRBJ1-3
length: 15
size: NA
CDR3: CASSVLGGSGNTIYF
DNA: TGTGCCAGCTCAGTCCTAGGGGGCTCTGGAAACACCATATATTTT

D: TRBD1
V: TRBV27
J: TRBJ2-7
length: 14
size: few
CDR3: CASSFGQGAEEQYF
DNA: TGTGCCAGCAGTTTTGGGCAGGGGGCGGAAGAGCAGTACTTC

D: NA
V: TRBV30
J: TRBJ1-1
length: 13
size: NA
CDR3: CALSRELDTEAFF
DNA: TGTGCCCTGTCCAGGGAGTTGGACACTGAAGCTTTCTTT

D: TRBD1
V: TRBV30
J: TRBJ2-5
length: 15
size: NA
CDR3: CAWSPGTGVVETQYF
DNA: TGTGCCTGGAGCCCCGGGACAGGTGTCGTGGAGACCCAGTACTTC

D: NA
V: TRBV7-8
J: TRBJ2-1
length: 14
size: many
CDR3: CASSFGESYNEQFF
DNA: TGTGCCAGTTCCTTCGGAGAATCCTACAATGAGCAGTTCTTC

D: TRBD1
V: TRBV9
J: TRBJ1-2
length: 14
size: NA
CDR3: CASSVSGDSPRSTF
DNA: TGTGCCAGCAGCGTGTCCGGGGACAGCCCCCGCTCCACCTTC

D: NA
V: TRBV5-6
J: TRBJ1-5
length: 15
size: NA
CDR3: CASSLARGDNQPQHF
DNA: TGTGCCAGCAGCTTGGCGAGGGGGGACAATCAGCCCCAGCATTTT

D: TRBD1
V: TRBV9
J: TRBJ2-5
length: 15
size: NA
CDR3: CASSWGQGRGGTQYF
DNA: TGTGCCAGCAGCTGGGGACAGGGTCGCGGGGGGACCCAGTACTTC

D: NA
V: TRBV7-9
J: TRBJ2-7
length: 15
size: NA
CDR3: CASSPDRFFTYEQYF
DNA: TGTGCCAGCAGCCCCGACAGGTTCTTTACCTACGAGCAGTACTTC